This T cell receptor (beta chain) was sequenced during a study of T-cell reconstitution after alpha-beta-depleted transplantation in children. This CDR3 spans 20 amino acids. Per the germline V gene, CDR1 is SEHNR and CDR2 is FQNEAQ (reference sequence). V lost 1 base, J lost 0 bases, and 17 bases stayed unmatched. Using unique molecular identifiers, the investigators prepared the TCRbeta library. MiXCR, run by TCRdb on the PCR reads, gives a single entry per CDR3 protein. The sample holds nearly 400,000 distinct CDR3 sequences, roughly 21% seen once. A few counts support this clonotype. This TCR was recovered from a human donor who donated a stem cell graft to a child with acute myeloid leukemia. The V gene is TRBV7-9, the J gene TRBJ1-1; TRBD1 aligns across 7 bases. The sample consisted of PBMCs from the stem cell graft donor, taken from the stem cell graft. CDR3 residues: CASSLGRQGDPGAMNTEAFF. CDR3 coding DNA: TGTGCCAGCAGCTTAGGTAGACAGGGTGATCCCGGGGCAATGAACACTGAAGCTTTCTTT. Combining the CDR3 with reference TRBV7-9 and TRBJ1-1 gives the whole variable domain DTGVSQNPRHKITKRGQNVTFRCDPISEHNRLYWYRQTLGQGPEFLTYFQNEAQLEKSRLLSDRFSAERPKGSFSTLEIQRTEQGDSAMYLCASSLGRQGDPGAMNTEAFFGQGTRLTVV.